A single sample gave rise to the 18 T cell receptor beta chains below, sequenced in a study of Ad26.COV2.S vaccination and SARS-CoV-2 variants. The method was immunoSEQ multiplex PCR; TCRdb's version includes in-frame clones alone and lacks a portion of them. The table shows roughly 500,000 clones, with nearly 90% occurring only once. Treatment meaning: some 19 received Ad26.COV2.S at low or high dose, single or two shots; five or six received placebo; per-sample allocation not given. Material that was analyzed had been drawn on day 63 after the first vaccine or placebo injection. The source was peripheral blood, collected in a trial of Ad26.COV2.S vaccine versus placebo. These receptor sequences come from a person between 18 and 65 years old who received the Ad26.COV2.S COVID-19 vaccine or a placebo.

The rearrangement uses TRBV5-1 and TRBJ2-1; 11 nucleotides agree with TRBD1. The CDR3 runs 16 residues. J was trimmed by 9 bases and V by 3 bases; bases with no gene match: 11. In germline, CDR1 is SGHRS, CDR2 YFSETQ. This chain's CDR3 is CASSWGQGGFTFEQFF. In DNA form, the CDR3 reads TGCGCCAGCAGCTGGGGACAGGGGGGCTTTACGTTTGAGCAGTTCTTC.

The chain couples TRBV6-5 to TRBJ2-1; perhaps TRBD2 as D (5 bases). Germline V gene sequence: CDR1 MNHEY, CDR2 SVGAGI. V dropped 4 bases and J dropped 10 bases, with 17 bases sitting between them. The CDR3 loop spans 14 amino acids. As DNA, the CDR3 is TGTGCCAGCAGTTCGATAATCACCGGACTCGAGCAGTTCTTC. Translating gives CASSSIITGLEQFF.

This sequence joins TRBV5-1 and TRBJ1-6; 12 nucleotides match TRBD1. Germline CDR1 reads SGHRS; CDR2 reads YFSETQ. This CDR3 spans 17 amino acids. Trimming cost V 2 bases and J 7 bases; bases outside gene matches: 7. DNA for the CDR3: TGCGCCAGCAGCTTAGGGACAGGGGGCGGAGGGAATTCACCCCTCCACTTT. It codes for CASSLGTGGGGNSPLHF. The full variable domain, rest sourced from reference TRBV5-1 and TRBJ1-6, is KAGVTQTPRYLIKTRGQQVTLSCSPISGHRSVSWYQQTPGQGLQFLFEYFSETQRNKGNFPGRFSGRQFSNSRSEMNVSTLELGDSALYLCASSLGTGGGGNSPLHFGNGTRLTVT.

The V gene is TRBV6-2 or TRBV6-3, the J gene TRBJ1-5; D ambiguous. Germline loops: CDR1 MNHEY, CDR2 SVGEGT. Trimming left V 4 bases short and J 7 bases short, with 14 bases between. CDR3 length equals 14 residues. The CDR3 DNA follows: TGTGCCAGCAGTTCTGGACCCTTATTACAGCCCCAGCATTTT. Translating it yields CASSSGPLLQPQHF.

V gene TRBV7-3 combines with J gene TRBJ2-1; 8 bases fit TRBD2. The CDR3 contains 16 residues. The germline CDR1 and CDR2 sequences are SGHTA and FQGTGA. V shed 2 bases and J 3 bases; nucleotides not matched to a gene: 6. The chain's CDR3 is CASSLQWGLGYNEQFF. In DNA, the CDR3 is TGTGCCAGCAGCTTACAGTGGGGACTAGGCTACAATGAGCAGTTCTTC.

The rearrangement joins TRBV21-1 to TRBJ2-7. TRBV21-1 is deemed a pseudogene. The CDR3 length is 11 residues. CDR3 DNA: TGTGCCAGCAGCAAAGCAAAGGGAAAGTACGTC. Translating gives CASSKAKGKYV.

The chain combines TRBV13 with TRBJ1-6; no definite D call. Germline CDR1 and CDR2: PRHDT and FYEKMQ (reference sequence). The V end lost 0 bases, the J end lost 5 bases, and 11 bases lay between the germline ends. The CDR3 length is 16 residues. CDR3 amino acids: CASSLGLAVHNSPLHF. The CDR3 nucleotides read TGTGCCAGCAGCTTAGGGCTAGCCGTCCATAATTCACCCCTCCACTTT.

This chain links TRBV5-4 with TRBJ2-5; either TRBD1 or TRBD2 may fit D (6 bases each). The germline V gene encodes CDR1 SGHNT and CDR2 YYREEE (reference sequence). V lost 4 bases, J lost 5 bases, and 15 bases lay in between. The CDR3 loop spans 14 amino acids. CDR3 sequence reads: CASSPTGAGETQYF. The CDR3 nucleotides read TGTGCCAGCAGCCCGACGGGGGCGGGGGAGACCCAGTACTTC.

CDR3 residues: CASSPPVLTFTDTQYF. The CDR3 coding sequence is TGTGCCAGCTCACCACCCGTCTTAACATTCACAGATACGCAGTATTTT. This chain joins TRBV18 and TRBJ2-3, with D unclear. With 0 bases removed from V and 2 bases from J, the gap between germline ends came to 12 bases. The CDR3 contains 16 residues. CDR1 is KGHSH, CDR2 LQKENI, per germline.

The genes are TRBV5-6 and TRBJ2-1, with D tentatively TRBD2 (6 bases). The CDR3 runs to 11 residues. Looked up from germline, CDR1 is SGHDT and CDR2 is YYEEEE. V was shortened by 1 base and J by 10 bases, with 6 bases between the two germline ends. CDR3 amino acids: CASSLRGEQFF. DNA for the CDR3: TGTGCCAGCAGCTTGCGGGGGGAGCAGTTCTTC.

The gene calls are TRBV15 and TRBJ1-1; D not certain. The germline gives CDR1 LNHNV, CDR2 YYDKDF (reference sequence). V dropped 2 bases and J dropped 0 bases, with 7 bases sitting between them. This CDR3 contains 14 residues. The CDR3 DNA follows: TGTGCCACCAGCAGATATACAGTGAACACTGAAGCTTTCTTT. Residues: CATSRYTVNTEAFF. The full variable domain, with the rest looked up from reference TRBV15 and TRBJ1-1, is DAMVIQNPRYQVTQFGKPVTLSCSQTLNHNVMYWYQQKSSQAPKLLFHYYDKDFNNEADTPDNFQSRRPNTSFCFLDIRSPGLGDTAMYLCATSRYTVNTEAFFGQGTRLTVV.

The chain carries TRBV4-2 and TRBJ2-1, with TRBD2 as a possible D gene (7 bases). Germline CDR1 and CDR2: LGHNA and YNFKEQ. The CDR3 covers 15 residues. V was pared by 1 base and J by 10 bases, with 17 bases between. Here the CDR3 DNA reads TGTGCCAGCAGCCAAGCTGGGCGGGAGAGGGGGGAGCAGTTCTTC. Its protein product is CASSQAGRERGEQFF.

V usage is TRBV28 and J usage is TRBJ1-4; maybe TRBD1 (5 bases). V shed 5 bases and J shed 8 bases, with 15 bases lying between them. The CDR3 is 14 amino acids. CDR1 is MDHEN, CDR2 SYDVKM, per germline. The DNA for the CDR3 is TGTGCCAGCAGTCAAGCCACAGGTCGAGAAAAACTGTTTTTT. Translating it yields CASSQATGREKLFF.

The J gene is TRBJ1-2, the V gene TRBV3-1 (or the pseudogene TRBV3-2); D is unresolved. Germline CDR1 and CDR2: LGHDT and YNNKEL (reference sequence). The CDR3 is 13 amino acids. The germline V and J ends were trimmed by 6 bases and 1 base, with 9 bases remaining between them. This CDR3 reads CASRLKGNYGYTF. As DNA, the CDR3 is TGTGCCAGCAGACTAAAGGGTAACTATGGCTACACCTTC.

J is TRBJ2-3 and V is TRBV5-1, with TRBD2 matching 8 bases. Germline-derived CDR1 and CDR2 are SGHRS and YFSETQ. V lost 2 bases to trimming and J lost 1 base; unmatched junction nucleotides: 0. The CDR3 consists of 14 residues. CDR3 residues: CASSLLAGTDTQYF. In DNA form, the CDR3 reads TGCGCCAGCAGCTTACTAGCGGGCACAGATACGCAGTATTTT.

This clone was picked up one time. V is TRBV7-2 and J is TRBJ2-5; a weak D match, TRBD2 (6 bases). Germline V gene lookup returns CDR1 SGHTA and CDR2 FQGNSA. This CDR3 region has 16 residues. Between the trimmed V and J ends, which lost 2 bases and 5 bases, there was a span of 18 bases. The CDR3 reads CASSLRGRRGQETQYF. CDR3 DNA sequence: TGTGCCAGCAGCTTACGGGGCAGGAGGGGCCAGGAGACCCAGTACTTC.

The J gene is TRBJ2-7, the V gene TRBV4-1; D is unresolved. The CDR3 totals 15 residues. With 0 bases removed from V and 3 bases from J, the gap between germline ends came to 12 bases. The germline V gene encodes CDR1 MGHRA and CDR2 YSYEKL. The CDR3 region has the DNA TGCGCCAGCAGCCAAGATCCGTTGTCCTTCTACGAGCAGTACTTC. This sequence encodes CASSQDPLSFYEQYF.

This chain uses TRBV7-9 with TRBJ2-1; possible D gene TRBD1, 6 bases. This CDR3 has 13 residues. Germline V lookup: CDR1 SEHNR, CDR2 FQNEAQ (reference sequence). V gave up 6 bases and J gave up 7 bases, with 13 bases separating them. The CDR3, as DNA: TGTGCCAGCAGTTCAATAACAGGGAATGAGCAGTTCTTC. Translation gives CASSSITGNEQFF.